The 13 T cell receptor beta chains reported below all come from one sample, sequenced in a study of blood T cell repertoires in COVID-19. Measured with immunoSEQ multiplex PCR; TCRdb has only the in-frame clones, and not every one. Of approximately 40,000 clones in the sample, under 90% were seen once. Material for sequencing was peripheral blood. All receptors derive from a human donor in a cohort sampled during active COVID-19.

This chain links TRBV10-3 with TRBJ1-4; D is perhaps TRBD1 (6 bases). This CDR3 is built from 13 residues. Germline assignment: CDR1 ENHRY and CDR2 SYGVKD. Trimming took off 6 bases at V and 8 bases at J, with 13 bases between the two ends. This CDR3 reads CAIRISGQEKLFF. For the CDR3, the DNA is TGTGCCATCAGAATTTCAGGACAGGAAAAACTGTTTTTT.

A few counts support this clone. The gene calls are TRBV4-2 and TRBJ1-4, with unresolved D. The V gene's germline CDR1 is LGHNA and CDR2 YNFKEQ. This CDR3 contains 17 residues. Trimming removed 0 bases from V and 3 bases from J, with 14 bases in between. The CDR3 is CASSQESSMGANEKLFF. CDR3 nucleotides: TGTGCCAGCAGCCAAGAGAGTAGCATGGGAGCTAATGAAAAACTGTTTTTT.

The rearrangement uses TRBV7-2 and TRBJ2-5, with D tentatively TRBD2 (5 bases). Germline loops: CDR1 SGHTA, CDR2 FQGNSA. The V end lost 1 base, the J end lost 1 base, and 10 bases lay between the germline ends. The CDR3 runs 15 residues. The CDR3 coding sequence is TGTGCCAGCAGCTTAGGCCTCAGCGGCCAAGAGACCCAGTACTTC. It codes for CASSLGLSGQETQYF.

This clone came up a few times. The genes are TRBV19 and TRBJ1-3; D remains ambiguous. Trimming took 4 bases from V and 3 from J, leaving 4 bases between them. This CDR3 contains 12 residues. CDR1 and CDR2 from the germline V gene are LNHDA and SQIVND (reference sequence). This chain's CDR3 is CASSKLGNTIYF. The DNA for the CDR3 is TGTGCCAGTAGTAAGCTTGGAAACACCATATATTTT.

The V and J genes are TRBV7-2 and TRBJ1-1; D perhaps matches TRBD1 (5 bases). Germline CDR1 SGHTA, CDR2 FQGNSA. This CDR3 region has 13 residues. The V end was cut by 4 bases, the J end by 7 bases, with 13 bases between. The CDR3 DNA reads as TGTGCCAGCAGCTCCGGGGGAGGGTTTGAAGCTTTCTTT. It translates to CASSSGGGFEAFF.

The chain carries TRBV30 and TRBJ2-3, with 8 bases lining up with TRBD1. V trimming: 5 bases; J trimming: 5 bases; junction bases outside the gene matches: 3. The CDR3 is made up of 12 amino acids. Per germline, CDR1 GTSNPN and CDR2 SVGIG (reference sequence). CDR3 protein: CAWLRGQDTQYF. The CDR3 bases are TGTGCCTGGCTCAGGGGGCAAGATACGCAGTATTTT.

V is TRBV29-1 and J is TRBJ1-1; maybe TRBD1 (6 bases). CDR1 is SQVTM, CDR2 ANQGSEA, per germline. CDR3 size: 14 residues. Between the trimmed V and J ends, which lost 3 bases and 2 bases, there was a span of 13 bases. Written as DNA, the CDR3 is TGCAGCGTTGATGTGGGGGGGCAAAACACTGAAGCTTTCTTT. As protein: CSVDVGGQNTEAFF. Supplemented by reference TRBV29-1 and TRBJ1-1, the full variable domain reads SAVISQKPSRDICQRGTSLTIQCQVDSQVTMMFWYRQQPGQSLTLIATANQGSEATYESGFVIDKFPISRPNLTFSTLTVSNMSPEDSSIYLCSVDVGGQNTEAFFGQGTRLTVV.

This clone is a singleton in its sample. The rearrangement joins TRBV21-1 to TRBJ2-7; no DNA check was done on the table's D call, TRBD1. TRBV21-1 is deemed a pseudogene. The CDR3 consists of 12 residues. In nucleotides, the CDR3 is TGTGCCAGCAGCTATGACACCTACGAGCAGTACTTC. Translated: CASSYDTYEQYF.

The V call is TRBV6-5, the J call TRBJ2-1; tentatively, D is TRBD1 (6 bases). Germline V gene data show CDR1 as MNHEY and CDR2 as SVGAGI. Trimming took 6 bases from V and 2 from J, leaving 14 bases between them. The CDR3 covers 15 residues. CDR3: CASRPDRLPYNEQFF. The DNA for the CDR3 is TGTGCCAGCAGACCCGACAGGCTACCCTACAATGAGCAGTTCTTC.

This clone was observed once. The rearrangement uses TRBV7-2 and TRBJ1-2, with 8 bases matching TRBD1. Per germline, CDR1 SGHTA and CDR2 FQGNSA. CDR3 size: 16 residues. V gave up 1 base and J gave up 4 bases; unmatched junction bases: 8. The CDR3 region has the DNA TGTGCCAGCAGCTTAGGGGGCCAGGGGGCGGGCTATGGCTACACCTTC. It specifies CASSLGGQGAGYGYTF. The full variable domain, with the rest looked up from reference TRBV7-2 and TRBJ1-2, is GAGVSQSPSNKVTEKGKDVELRCDPISGHTALYWYRQSLGQGLEFLIYFQGNSAPDKSGLPSDRFSAERTGGSVSTLTIQRTQQEDSAVYLCASSLGGQGAGYGYTFGSGTRLTVV.

This clone was detected only once. J is TRBJ1-3 and V is TRBV2; 7 positions agree with TRBD1. This CDR3 spans 15 amino acids. CDR1 and CDR2 (germline): SNHLY, FYNNEI. V was clipped by 2 bases and J by 4 bases; unmatched bases: 5. The CDR3 sequence: CASSEQDRIGNTIYF. The CDR3 nucleotides are TGTGCCAGCAGTGAACAGGACAGGATCGGAAACACCATATATTTT.

CDR3 DNA: TGTGCCAGCAGTGGGACTAGCGGAGCCAAAAACATTCAGTACTTC. It is translated as CASSGTSGAKNIQYF. The chain links TRBV2 to TRBJ2-4; TRBD2 agrees at 10 bases. The CDR3 has 15 amino acids. J lost 0 bases, V lost 4 bases, and 0 bases had no gene match. Germline CDR1 SNHLY, CDR2 FYNNEI.

The chain joins TRBV5-4 to TRBJ2-5; the D gene is possibly TRBD1 (7 bases). In germline, CDR1 is SGHNT, CDR2 YYREEE (reference sequence). Trimming took off 4 bases at V and 2 bases at J, with 12 bases between the two ends. The CDR3 covers 14 residues. The CDR3 bases are TGTGCCAGCAGCCGCGGGACAGATCAAGAGACCCAGTACTTC. The encoded protein is CASSRGTDQETQYF.